This T cell receptor beta chain derives from a study of shared clonotypes between healthy human individuals (dated by TCRdb to between 2020 and 2021). In terms of the full investigation: The cohort comprised a couple of women and a few men aged 18 to 49 years. For each donor, CD4 naive and CD4 memory were each run on three plates, CD8 naive on two plates, and CD8 memory on one plate. Each donor's leukapheresis produced roughly between roughly 0.85 and 9.5 billion PBMCs. To increase sequencing depth and limit assay-specific biases, TCR repertoire library preparation and sequencing were carried out by different laboratories using diverse techniques. To estimate repertoire size and how much clonotype sharing occurs between individuals, the study deeply sequenced the blood TCR repertoires of several healthy adults. Results and caveats for the whole study, not just this receptor: Pairwise subsampling indicated that sequencing depth was expected to affect the degree of clonotype sharing among donors. When several donors were compared, the shared fraction of clonotypes was about 5% for naive CD4, around 4% for naive CD8, about 2.4% for memory CD4, and approximately 0.4% for memory CD8. Naive subsets generally had larger estimated clonotype richness than memory subsets. The genetic and exposure-history diversity represented was limited by the small number of donors. Rarefaction of sorted-subset datasets indicated incomplete sequencing despite the large sequencing depth. Only blood was sampled, and tissue TCR repertoires likely differ from those in blood. Compared with non-shared clonotypes, the clonotypes found in all four sorted-subset donors had higher generation probabilities.

The donors were healthy, HIV-negative adults with no recently reported acute infections or vaccinations. Every donor was a Caucasian adult residing in Nashville, Tennessee, USA. CD4+ T cells were enriched through magnetic negative selection, after which naive cells were positively selected on CD45RA and the remaining negative fraction served as the memory subset. Blood was obtained by leukapheresis, after which PBMCs were separated by Ficoll-Histopaque density gradient centrifugation and cryopreserved in liquid nitrogen vapor phase. Analytical flow cytometry was used to check the purity and quantity of every magnetically sorted T cell population. Genomic DNA was isolated from each sorted fraction and quantified by UV absorbance on a Nanodrop 2000c. Using the deep immunoSEQ assay, TCR CDR3 regions were amplified from genomic DNA by multiplex PCR. Extracted genomic DNA from each cell subset was distributed evenly across all wells of several immunoSEQ 96-well plates, and each plate was treated as a replicate. For sorted subsets, each replicate PCR was loaded with roughly 190 ng genomic DNA, equivalent to 25,000 to 35,000 T cell genomes. Purified libraries were quantified with a Qubit 3.0 fluorometer, sized on a Bioanalyzer 2100, and re-quantified with the KAPA Library Quantification kit. Every immunoSEQ 96-well plate was sequenced on a dedicated single-read 150-cycle Illumina NextSeq 550 flow cell. Under the source paper's analysis protocol: Because the immunoSEQ output included only junctional sequences and no quality scores, the filtering could not be the same as the filtering used for full-length reads. Sequences were annotated with PyIR, a Python wrapper for IgBLAST v1.9, and V/J genes and CDR3 were assigned using IMGT germline references. Reads were filtered out if the reads had weak V/J assignments (E-value above 1e-6), no CDR3, stop codons, out-of-frame junctions, or ambiguous translated residues. V3J clonotypes were defined as sequences sharing an identical inferred V gene, J gene, and CDR3 amino acid sequence. Percentage overlap between repertoires was computed as shared unique clonotypes divided by the size of the smaller repertoire. Richness of each repertoire was evaluated using RTK rarefaction, the Chao1 estimator, and Recon v2.1 estimates of unobserved clonotypes. For all TCRbeta clonotypes obtained by the gDNA method from a few donors, generation probabilities were computed with OLGA. What TCRdb holds here is the immuneACCESS table cut down to in-frame rearrangements. Part of the clones is not present; checked against another copy, under half of the missing clones reflect an unresolved V gene, and the others are unexplained. For V, J and clone size, that table is used; D and trimming come from the DNA. The sample table shows a few million clones, and 93% are seen once. Together, the top ten hold 0.35% to 0.5% of the sample.

Its CDR3 holds 16 amino acids, cysteine through phenylalanine. Only CDR3 DNA remains: 48 bases, in frame from the first base. V is clipped by 4 bases and J by 2 bases, and the sequence between their germline boundaries is 19 bases long. In the germline V gene (reference sequence), CDR1 corresponds to SGHNT and CDR2 to YYREEE. This clone came up once. Its antigen is unknown. There are no base qualities to consult, and no much larger clone falls within one base. The receptor chain draws on TRBV5-4 and TRBJ2-7; the D region possibly corresponds to TRBD1 (6 bases align). Sequencing used naive CD4+ T cells from PBMCs. The intended sense of this specimen's cell subset or site label: CD45RA+ positively selected. This sequence originates from a man younger than 30 in good health. Some clones in this sample may be carry-over from other donors' samples. The CDR3 protein sequence reads: CASSPRQESLPYEQYF. The sequenced DNA is TGTGCCAGCAGCCCGCGACAGGAGTCTCTTCCCTACGAGCAGTACTTC. This CDR3, with the reference TRBV5-4 and TRBJ2-7 proteins standing in past its ends, gives the full variable domain ETGVTQSPTHLIKTRGQQVTLRCSSQSGHNTVSWYQQALGQGPQFIFQYYREEENGRGNFPPRFSGLQFPNYSSELNVNALELDDSALYLCASSPRQESLPYEQYFGPGTRLTVT.